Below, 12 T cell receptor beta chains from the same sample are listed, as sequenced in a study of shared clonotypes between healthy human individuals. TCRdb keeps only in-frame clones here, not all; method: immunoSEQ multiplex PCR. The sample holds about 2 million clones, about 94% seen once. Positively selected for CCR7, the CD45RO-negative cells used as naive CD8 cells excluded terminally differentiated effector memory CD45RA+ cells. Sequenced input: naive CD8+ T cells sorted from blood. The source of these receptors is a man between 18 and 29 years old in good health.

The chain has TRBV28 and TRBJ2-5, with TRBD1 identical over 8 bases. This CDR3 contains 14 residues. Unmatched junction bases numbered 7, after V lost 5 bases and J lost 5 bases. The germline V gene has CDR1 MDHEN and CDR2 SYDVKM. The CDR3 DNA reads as TGTGCCAGCAGTATACTGACAGGGGATGAGACCCAGTACTTC. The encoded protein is CASSILTGDETQYF.

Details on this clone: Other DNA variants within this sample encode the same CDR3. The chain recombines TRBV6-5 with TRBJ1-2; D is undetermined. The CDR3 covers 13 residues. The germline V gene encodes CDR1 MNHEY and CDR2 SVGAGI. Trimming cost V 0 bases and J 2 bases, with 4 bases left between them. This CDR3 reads CASSYSENYGYTF. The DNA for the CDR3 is TGTGCCAGCAGTTACTCGGAGAACTATGGCTACACCTTC.

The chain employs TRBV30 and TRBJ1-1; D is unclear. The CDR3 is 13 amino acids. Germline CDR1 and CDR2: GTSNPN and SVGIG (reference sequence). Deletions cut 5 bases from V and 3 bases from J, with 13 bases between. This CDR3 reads CAWSLGAYTEAFF. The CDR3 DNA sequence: TGTGCCTGGTCCTTGGGAGCGTACACTGAAGCTTTCTTT.

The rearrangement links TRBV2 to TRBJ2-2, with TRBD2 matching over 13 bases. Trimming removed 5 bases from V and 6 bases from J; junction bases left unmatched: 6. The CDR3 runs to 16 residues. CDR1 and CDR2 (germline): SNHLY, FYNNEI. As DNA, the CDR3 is TGTGCCAGCAGTCCTAGGACTAGCGGGAGCCCCGGGGAGCTGTTTTTT. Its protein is CASSPRTSGSPGELFF.

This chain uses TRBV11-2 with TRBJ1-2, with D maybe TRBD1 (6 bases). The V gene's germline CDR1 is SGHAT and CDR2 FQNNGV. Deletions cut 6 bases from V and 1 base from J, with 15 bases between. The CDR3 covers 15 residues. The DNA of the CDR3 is TGTGCCAGCAGGCTTTCAGGGGTCGTTAACTATGGCTACACCTTC. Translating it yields CASRLSGVVNYGYTF.

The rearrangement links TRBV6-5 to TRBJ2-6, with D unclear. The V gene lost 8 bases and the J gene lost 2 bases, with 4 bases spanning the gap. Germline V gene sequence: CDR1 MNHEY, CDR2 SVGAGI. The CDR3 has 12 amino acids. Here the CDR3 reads CASRAGANVLTF. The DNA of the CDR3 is TGTGCCAGCCGGGCTGGGGCCAACGTCCTGACTTTC.

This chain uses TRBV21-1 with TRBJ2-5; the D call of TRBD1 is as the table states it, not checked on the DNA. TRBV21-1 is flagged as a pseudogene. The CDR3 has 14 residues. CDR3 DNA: TGTGCCAGCAGGACGCGGCCAGGGCAAGAGACCCAGTACTTC. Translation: CASRTRPGQETQYF.

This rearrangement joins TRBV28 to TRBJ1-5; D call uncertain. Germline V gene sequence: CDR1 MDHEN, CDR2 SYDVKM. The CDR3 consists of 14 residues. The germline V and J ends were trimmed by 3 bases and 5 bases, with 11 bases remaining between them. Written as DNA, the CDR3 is TGTGCCAGCAGTTTCCGCGGGTTCGATCAGCCCCAGCATTTT. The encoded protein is CASSFRGFDQPQHF.

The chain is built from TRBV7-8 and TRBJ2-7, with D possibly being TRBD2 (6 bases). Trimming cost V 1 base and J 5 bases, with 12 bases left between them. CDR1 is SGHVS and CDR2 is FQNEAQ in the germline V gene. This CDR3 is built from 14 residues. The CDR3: CASSLVYWGDEQYF. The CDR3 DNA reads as TGTGCCAGCAGCTTAGTGTATTGGGGGGACGAGCAGTACTTC.

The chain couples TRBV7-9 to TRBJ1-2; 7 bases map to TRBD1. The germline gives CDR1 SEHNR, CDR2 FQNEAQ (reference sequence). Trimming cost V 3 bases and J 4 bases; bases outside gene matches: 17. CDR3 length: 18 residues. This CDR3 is CASSFLALFNQGGYGYTF. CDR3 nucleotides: TGTGCCAGCAGCTTCCTCGCCCTATTTAACCAGGGGGGCTATGGCTACACCTTC.

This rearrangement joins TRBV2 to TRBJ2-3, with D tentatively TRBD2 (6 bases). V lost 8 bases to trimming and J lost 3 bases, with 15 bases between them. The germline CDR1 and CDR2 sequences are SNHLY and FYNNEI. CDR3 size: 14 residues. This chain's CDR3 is CASGFEGGTDTQYF. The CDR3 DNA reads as TGTGCCAGCGGTTTTGAGGGAGGAACAGATACGCAGTATTTT.

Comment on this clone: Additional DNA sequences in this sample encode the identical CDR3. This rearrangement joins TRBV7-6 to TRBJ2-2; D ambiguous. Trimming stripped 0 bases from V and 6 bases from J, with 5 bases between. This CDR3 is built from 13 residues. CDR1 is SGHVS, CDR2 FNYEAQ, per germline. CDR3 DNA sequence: TGTGCCAGCAGCTTAGCTCGATCCGGGGAGCTGTTTTTT. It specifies CASSLARSGELFF. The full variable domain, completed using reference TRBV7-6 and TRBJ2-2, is GAGVSQSPRYKVTKRGQDVALRCDPISGHVSLYWYRQALGQGPEFLTYFNYEAQQDKSGLPNDRFSAERPEGSISTLTIQRTEQRDSAMYRCASSLARSGELFFGEGSRLTVL.